One sample yielded the 17 T cell receptor beta chains listed below, sequenced in a study of T cells after yellow fever vaccination (dated by TCRdb to the late 2010s). The sample's treatment or condition, from its label and the paper: live attenuated yellow fever vaccine strain. The library was built by means of 5' RACE. The data were produced on an Illumina NovaSeq 6000. The raw public data were reprocessed by TCRdb itself: fastp quality trimming at Q25, MiXCR clonotype calling, in-frame beta chains only. Each entry merges the rows of one CDR3 protein and shows their most common DNA and genes. In all, the sample holds fewer than 100,000 distinct CDR3 sequences, and about 6% of those were seen once. The ten biggest clones cover roughly 39% of the sample. The material was CD8+ T cells sorted from PBMCs, obtained 10 days after the yellow fever booster vaccination. Source of these receptors: a man between 18 and 35 years old who received the YFV17D yellow fever vaccine.

This clonotype came up once. The gene calls are TRBV11-2 and TRBJ2-7; D gene unclear. V was trimmed by 3 bases and J by 10 bases, leaving 10 bases between them. The CDR3 spans 11 residues. Germline V CDR1 and CDR2: SGHAT, FQNNGV. CDR3 nucleotides: TGTGCCAGCAGCTTTTTTGGAAAACAGTACTTC. Protein product: CASSFFGKQYF.

This clonotype was found a few times. The CDR3 nucleotides are TGTGCCAGCAGCGTAGGTATGCGCCATGGCTACACCTTC. Its protein is CASSVGMRHGYTF. The chain combines TRBV9 with TRBJ1-2, with D unclear. The germline V gene has CDR1 SGDLS and CDR2 YYNGEE. Trimming cost V 0 bases and J 6 bases, with 9 bases left between them. The CDR3 totals 13 residues. Combining the CDR3 with reference TRBV9 and TRBJ1-2 gives the whole variable domain DSGVTQTPKHLITATGQRVTLRCSPRSGDLSVYWYQQSLDQGLQFLIQYYNGEERAKGNILERFSAQQFPDLHSELNLSSLELGDSALYFCASSVGMRHGYTFGSGTRLTVV.

This clonotype was recorded many times. The J gene is TRBJ2-2, the V gene TRBV7-2; 9 nucleotides match TRBD2. Trimming removed 1 base from V and 1 base from J; junction bases left unmatched: 7. Germline V lookup: CDR1 SGHTA, CDR2 FQGNSA. CDR3 length: 18 residues. The CDR3 nucleotides read TGTGCCAGCAGCTTAGGTCCCTTACTAGCGGGGAACACCGGGGAGCTGTTTTTT. It codes for CASSLGPLLAGNTGELFF.

This clonotype has more than one count but fewer than ten. One end of the junction does not line up with germline, which may come from a read error. The chain has TRBV7-7 and TRBJ2-1; D possibly corresponds to TRBD2 (6 bases). CDR1 is SSHAT and CDR2 is FNYEAQ in the germline V gene (reference sequence). The CDR3 has 15 residues. The CDR3 spells CASSSTSSVGNEQFF. The CDR3 bases are TGTGCTAGCAGCTCCACTAGCTCGGTCGGCAATGAGCAGTTCTTC.

This clonotype was counted a few times. J is TRBJ2-5 and V is TRBV5-4; TRBD1 is a possible D gene (6 bases). Germline-derived CDR1 and CDR2 are SGHNT and YYREEE (reference sequence). This CDR3 comprises 15 residues. Trimming took off 0 bases at V and 5 bases at J, with 14 bases between the two ends. In DNA form, the CDR3 reads TGTGCCAGCAGCTTGGCCGGTGGGGGCGCGGAGACCCAGTACTTC. Translated, it gives CASSLAGGGAETQYF.

The table lists this clonotype with a few counts. V gene TRBV7-8 combines with J gene TRBJ2-7; tentative D call: TRBD1 (6 bases). Germline lookup yields CDR1 SGHVS and CDR2 FQNEAQ. V dropped 5 bases and J dropped 1 base, with 12 bases sitting between them. The CDR3 has 14 amino acids. CDR3: CASSLDRRSYEQYF. DNA for the CDR3: TGTGCCAGCAGCCTTGACAGGAGATCCTACGAGCAGTACTTC.

This clonotype was counted between two and nine times. The rearrangement joins TRBV7-2 to TRBJ2-3; TRBD2 agrees at 10 bases. CDR3 length: 17 amino acids. Germline V gene lookup returns CDR1 SGHTA and CDR2 FQGNSA. J was trimmed by 2 bases and V by 0 bases; bases with no gene match: 5. The CDR3: CASSLAPAGGFTDTQYF. CDR3 sequence (DNA): TGTGCCAGCAGCTTAGCCCCAGCGGGGGGGTTCACAGATACGCAGTATTTT. Full variable domain (outside the CDR3, taken from reference TRBV7-2 and TRBJ2-3): GAGVSQSPSNKVTEKGKDVELRCDPISGHTALYWYRQSLGQGLEFLIYFQGNSAPDKSGLPSDRFSAERTGGSVSTLTIQRTQQEDSAVYLCASSLAPAGGFTDTQYFGPGTRLTVL.

The V and J genes are TRBV11-2 and TRBJ1-6, with a possible D match to TRBD1 (6 bases). Per the germline V gene, CDR1 is SGHAT and CDR2 is FQNNGV. V was cut by 8 bases and J by 9 bases, with 17 bases left in between. CDR3 length: 14 amino acids. This CDR3 reads CASATRGRVSPLHF. CDR3 DNA: TGTGCCAGCGCGACTCGGGGGCGAGTTTCACCCCTCCACTTT.

This clonotype came up many times. The gene calls are TRBV6-5 and TRBJ2-3, with D possibly matching TRBD1 (6 bases). Deletions cut 7 bases from V and 11 bases from J, with 37 bases between. This CDR3 spans 19 amino acids. The germline gives CDR1 MNHEY, CDR2 SVGAGI. CDR3 sequence: CASTKSPLRTDLNPPEQYF. The CDR3 bases are TGTGCCAGCACCAAATCCCCTCTTCGGACAGACCTAAATCCTCCAGAGCAGTATTTT.

A few counts support this clonotype. V is TRBV7-2 and J is TRBJ2-3; 8 nucleotides align to TRBD2. Germline V CDR1 and CDR2: SGHTA, FQGNSA. CDR3 length: 16 amino acids. V was clipped by 1 base and J by 0 bases; unmatched bases: 3. DNA for the CDR3: TGTGCCAGCAGCTTAGGGGCTAGCGGGAGCACAGATACGCAGTATTTT. Its translation: CASSLGASGSTDTQYF.

V usage is TRBV12-3 or TRBV12-4 and J usage is TRBJ2-7, with 7 nucleotides matching TRBD1. The trim removed 3 bases at V and 9 bases at J, leaving 8 bases unmatched. CDR3 length equals 13 residues. Here the CDR3 reads CASSFYRGLWQYV. CDR3 bases: TGTGCCAGCAGTTTCTACAGGGGTCTTTGGCAGTACGTC.

The rearrangement links TRBV28 to TRBJ2-2, with 9 bases lining up with TRBD1. The junction had 9 bases not matched to a gene; V was cut back by 7 bases and J by 0 bases. From germline, CDR1 is MDHEN and CDR2 SYDVKM. CDR3 length: 17 residues. CDR3 in amino acids: CASTTYTGGANTGELFF. The CDR3 DNA reads as TGTGCCAGCACCACTTACACAGGGGGCGCGAACACCGGGGAGCTGTTTTTT. Based on the CDR3 plus reference TRBV28 and TRBJ2-2, the full variable domain is DVKVTQSSRYLVKRTGEKVFLECVQDMDHENMFWYRQDPGLGLRLIYFSYDVKMKEKGDIPEGYSVSREKKERFSLILESASTNQTSMYLCASTTYTGGANTGELFFGEGSRLTVL.

The rearrangement joins TRBV10-3 to TRBJ1-3; D is possibly TRBD1 (5 bases). V dropped 3 bases and J dropped 0 bases, with 15 bases sitting between them. CDR3 length equals 17 residues. Looked up from germline, CDR1 is ENHRY and CDR2 is SYGVKD. CDR3 coding DNA: TGTGCCATCAGTGAAAGGGGCAGGGCGTCCTCTGGAAACACCATATATTTT. Protein: CAISERGRASSGNTIYF.

This clonotype was counted ten times or more. The chain uses TRBV5-1 and TRBJ2-5; 9 bases line up with TRBD2. CDR1 is SGHRS, CDR2 YFSETQ, per germline. The ends lost 0 bases at V and 2 bases at J; junction bases unmatched: 2. The CDR3 spans 15 residues. CDR3 in DNA: TGCGCCAGCAGCTTGGGACTAGCGGAGCAAGAGACCCAGTACTTC. Protein: CASSLGLAEQETQYF.

This rearrangement joins TRBV20-1 to TRBJ2-7, with D possibly called TRBD1 or TRBD2 (5 bases each). The CDR3 covers 13 residues. Trimming took off 3 bases at V and 1 base at J, with 10 bases between the two ends. Germline-derived CDR1 and CDR2 are DFQATT and SNEGSKA (reference sequence). The CDR3 region is CSASGTASYEQYV. CDR3 DNA sequence: TGCAGTGCTAGTGGGACGGCGTCCTACGAGCAGTACGTC.

This clonotype was counted at least ten times. The chain carries TRBV7-8 and TRBJ1-1; D remains ambiguous. This CDR3 spans 14 amino acids. From germline, CDR1 is SGHVS and CDR2 FQNEAQ. V lost 3 bases, J lost 6 bases, and 14 bases lay in between. CDR3 nucleotide sequence: TGTGCCAGCAGCTTCTCATGGGGAAACCCTGAAGCTTTCTTT. It specifies CASSFSWGNPEAFF.

This CDR3 reads CAISEAGAETQYF. The CDR3 DNA is TGTGCCATCAGTGAAGCGGGGGCAGAGACCCAGTACTTC. The chain uses TRBV10-3 and TRBJ2-5, with TRBD2 matching over 8 bases. The CDR3 is 13 amino acids. V dropped 3 bases and J dropped 4; count of bases not matched to a gene: 1. Germline V gene data show CDR1 as ENHRY and CDR2 as SYGVKD.